This T cell receptor (beta chain) was profiled in a study of cytotoxic CD8 clonotypes in ibrutinib-treated CLL. The CDR3 spans 10 residues. Germline lookup yields CDR1 DFQATT and CDR2 SNEGSKA (reference sequence). In regard to this clone: The junction differs from germline at one of its ends, possibly a read error.

Target depth was 1 in 200,000 to 1 in 1 million T cells, about 10x per clonotype. Generated by immunoSEQ multiplex PCR, the TCRdb table keeps only in-frame clones and is missing some. The repertoire consists of approximately 15,000 clones, with about 60% occurring once and the leading ten covering about 13%. V and J are TRBV20-1 and TRBJ2-7; 7 nucleotides line up with TRBD2. This receptor was obtained from a human donor with chronic lymphocytic leukemia. The sequencing used PBMCs, collected before ibrutinib treatment. The CDR3 sequence: CSASGLVRRF. The CDR3 coding sequence is TGCAGTGCTAGCGGACTAGTTAGACGCTTC.